These 10 T cell receptor beta chains came from one sample sequenced in a study of T cell responses to AZD1222 COVID-19 vaccine (dated by TCRdb to about 2021). The library was produced with the immunoSEQ multiplex PCR assay. This immuneACCESS table, as held by TCRdb, lists in-frame sequences with V and J called but not all clones. Of the missing ones, under half trace to an unresolved V gene in checked studies; the others have no known cause. The sample records tens of thousands of clones, approximately 90% of which are singletons. Together, the top ten hold approximately 6.3% of the sample. In light of the paper, this sample's time point label describes: about 28 days (+/-7) after the second vaccine dose. What the treatment or condition label conveys for this sample: meningococcal conjugate vaccine given as trial control. The sequencing here drew on peripheral blood, taken 28 days after the second dose of the MenACWY control vaccine. The receptors stem from an adult who received the MenACWY meningococcal vaccine as a control.

The chain links TRBV6-5 to TRBJ2-5; TRBD2 might be the D (5 bases). The CDR3 sequence is 14 residues long. The V and J ends lost 0 bases and 3 bases respectively, with 8 bases between them. In germline, CDR1 is MNHEY, CDR2 SVGAGI. The CDR3 reads CASSYSIGEETQYF. For the CDR3, the DNA is TGTGCCAGCAGTTACTCGATCGGGGAAGAGACCCAGTACTTC.

The chain couples TRBV4-1 to TRBJ2-1; the D gene is possibly TRBD2 (5 bases). There are 15 residues in the CDR3. V was shortened by 2 bases and J by 6 bases, with 14 bases between the two germline ends. CDR1 and CDR2 (germline): MGHRA, YSYEKL. The CDR3 reads CASSQRAEALNEQFF. The CDR3 DNA sequence: TGCGCCAGCAGCCAAAGAGCGGAGGCCCTCAATGAGCAGTTCTTC.

V usage is TRBV7-2 and J usage is TRBJ2-5; unclear D gene. CDR1 and CDR2 (germline): SGHTA, FQGNSA. The CDR3 totals 14 residues. V was clipped by 4 bases and J by 2 bases, with 11 bases between them. The CDR3 loop reads CASSSAGKQETQYF. For the CDR3, the DNA is TGTGCCAGCAGCTCCGCCGGCAAGCAAGAGACCCAGTACTTC.

This chain joins TRBV7-2 and TRBJ2-3; D remains unclear. The ends were cut back, 2 bases at V and 5 bases at J, with 11 bases in the middle. CDR1 and CDR2 (germline): SGHTA, FQGNSA. This CDR3 is 14 amino acids long. CDR3 bases: TGTGCCAGCAGCTTAATCAGGACCAAAGATACGCAGTATTTT. Amino acid sequence: CASSLIRTKDTQYF.

The chain carries TRBV27 and TRBJ2-7; 8 positions match TRBD2. V shed 4 bases, J shed 0 bases, and the junction held 8 bases outside the gene matches. This CDR3 region has 16 residues. The V gene's germline CDR1 is MNHEY and CDR2 SMNVEV (reference sequence). The CDR3 sequence is CASSSGTGGFSYEQYF. The CDR3 DNA sequence: TGTGCCAGCAGTTCAGGGACGGGAGGGTTCTCCTACGAGCAGTACTTC.

The V call is TRBV5-1, the J call TRBJ2-7; D is possibly TRBD1 or TRBD2 (5 bases each). This CDR3 contains 12 residues. V gave up 4 bases and J gave up 4 bases, with 9 bases separating them. Per the germline V gene, CDR1 is SGHRS and CDR2 is YFSETQ. The CDR3 DNA is TGCGCCAGCAGCAGAGAGGGGTACGAGCAGTACTTC. Translation: CASSREGYEQYF.

On this clone: Other DNA variants within this sample encode the same CDR3. The J gene is TRBJ2-5, the V gene TRBV9; 7 bases agree with TRBD2. V trimming: 0 bases; J trimming: 1 base; junction bases outside the gene matches: 3. This CDR3 is 15 amino acids long. Germline V CDR1 and CDR2: SGDLS, YYNGEE. The chain's CDR3 is CASSVGASGQETQYF. CDR3 DNA sequence: TGTGCCAGCAGCGTAGGGGCTAGCGGCCAAGAGACCCAGTACTTC.

Concerning this clone: One end of the junction fails to match germline, which may point to a read error. The rearrangement joins TRBV18 to TRBJ1-5; 8 nucleotides align to TRBD1. The germline gives CDR1 KGHSH, CDR2 LQKENI. This CDR3 comprises 13 residues. The CDR3 DNA is TGTGCCAGCTCTCCACAGGGGGACCAGCCCCAGCATTTT. Encoded protein: CASSPQGDQPQHF. The full variable domain, rest sourced from reference TRBV18 and TRBJ1-5, is NAGVMQNPRHLVRRRGQEARLRCSPMKGHSHVYWYRQLPEEGLKFMVYLQKENIIDESGMPKERFSAEFPKEGPSILRIQQVVRGDSAAYFCASSPQGDQPQHFGDGTRLSIL.

The rearrangement joins TRBV2 to TRBJ1-6; 9 bases are a match to TRBD1. Unmatched junction bases numbered 5, after V lost 4 bases and J lost 7 bases. CDR3 length: 15 residues. Per germline, CDR1 SNHLY and CDR2 FYNNEI. Here the CDR3 DNA reads TGTGCCAGCAGTGCACAGGGGGCAGGCAATTCACCCCTCCACTTT. Amino acid sequence: CASSAQGAGNSPLHF.

The chain carries TRBV15 and TRBJ2-1, with D unresolved. This CDR3 comprises 14 residues. Trimming cost V 3 bases and J 5 bases, with 11 bases left between them. Germline V gene sequence: CDR1 LNHNV, CDR2 YYDKDF (reference sequence). CDR3 DNA: TGTGCCACCAGCAGGGAAAGAGAAAACAATGAGCAGTTCTTC. Protein: CATSRERENNEQFF.